The 20 T cell receptor beta chains listed next were all sequenced from one sample in a study of blood T cells in healthy people across ages. With a J-beta primer mix and a sample-barcoded 5' primer, a second PCR ran about 7 to 12 cycles. Each CDR3 protein gets one entry after TCRdb re-called the 5' RACE reads with MiXCR. The sample shows 1.5 million to 2 million distinct CDR3 sequences, 35% to 50% of them seen only once. The sequenced sample consisted of blood. All receptors derive from a human donor in good health.

The V and J genes are TRBV3-1 and TRBJ2-5, with a weak D call TRBD2 (6 bases). The CDR3 covers 14 residues. Germline CDR1 is LGHDT and CDR2 is YNNKEL (reference sequence). Trimming removed 4 bases from V and 6 bases from J, with 15 bases in between. The CDR3 DNA is TGTGCCAGCAGCCCTTGGGGGGTTGCGAAGACCCAGTACTTC. Protein: CASSPWGVAKTQYF.

This clonotype was recorded a few times. V gene TRBV20-1 combines with J gene TRBJ1-1; a weak D match, TRBD1 (5 bases). This CDR3 has 16 residues. CDR1 and CDR2 from the germline V gene are DFQATT and SNEGSKA (reference sequence). Deletions cut 5 bases from V and 0 bases from J, with 19 bases between. The CDR3 here is CSAEPPPLGVNTEAFF. In DNA form, the CDR3 reads TGCAGTGCTGAGCCCCCCCCTTTGGGGGTGAACACTGAAGCTTTCTTT.

This clonotype was observed at least ten times. An end of the junction differs from the germline gene, which may be a read error. The rearrangement links TRBV5-1 to TRBJ1-2; D unresolved. The CDR3 runs to 14 residues. Germline V lookup: CDR1 SGHRS, CDR2 YFSETQ. CDR3 protein: CASSLAGDNYGYTF. The DNA for the CDR3 is TGTGCCAGCAGCTTAGCGGGCGATAACTATGGCTACACCTTC.

In its sample, this clonotype was seen once. The gene calls are TRBV28 and TRBJ2-5; D unresolved. Trimming shortened V by 5 bases and J by 4 bases, and 14 bases separated the two germline ends. Germline V gene lookup returns CDR1 MDHEN and CDR2 SYDVKM. This CDR3 region has 14 residues. CDR3 protein: CASSAHPPPETQYF. The CDR3 nucleotides read TGTGCCAGCAGTGCACACCCCCCTCCAGAGACCCAGTACTTC.

The CDR3 sequence: CASSPDGSGRNEQFF. DNA for the CDR3: TGCGCCAGCAGCCCGGACGGAAGCGGCCGAAATGAGCAGTTCTTC. The rearrangement links TRBV4-3 to TRBJ2-1, with D possibly being TRBD2 (5 bases). Germline V gives CDR1 LGHNA, CDR2 YSLEER. The CDR3 covers 15 residues. V lost 4 bases and J 7 bases, leaving 17 bases between the germline ends.

The chain uses TRBV2 and TRBJ1-2; 7 bases map to TRBD1. CDR1 SNHLY and CDR2 FYNNEI come from the germline V gene. CDR3 size: 11 residues. The V segment lost 4 bases and the J segment 8 bases; nucleotides outside the gene matches: 1. The CDR3 nucleotides are TGTGCCAGCAGTGCGACAGGGGGCTACACCTTC. This codes for CASSATGGYTF.

This rearrangement joins TRBV5-6 to TRBJ1-1, with a possible D match to TRBD1 (6 bases). Trimming shortened V by 0 bases and J by 4 bases, and 13 bases separated the two germline ends. The CDR3 runs to 15 residues. Germline loops: CDR1 SGHDT, CDR2 YYEEEE. The CDR3 bases are TGTGCCAGCAGCTTGGCCCTCAAGGGGGGCACTGAAGCTTTCTTT. Translation: CASSLALKGGTEAFF.

The J gene is TRBJ1-1, the V gene TRBV20-1, with a weak D call TRBD1 (6 bases). The CDR3 runs to 15 residues. Germline CDR1 DFQATT, CDR2 SNEGSKA (reference sequence). Trimming left V 6 bases short and J 0 bases short, with 17 bases between. CDR3 bases: TGCAGTGCCCGCGGACAGCTGGGGGTGAACACTGAAGCTTTCTTT. Amino acids: CSARGQLGVNTEAFF.

J is TRBJ2-3 and V is TRBV10-3; 8 nucleotides align to TRBD2. This CDR3 comprises 16 residues. V shed 0 bases, J shed 3 bases, and the junction held 5 bases outside the gene matches. Germline V CDR1 and CDR2: ENHRY, SYGVKD. CDR3 DNA: TGTGCCATCAGTGAGTCTAACCGGGGGGGAACAGATACGCAGTATTTT. Translating gives CAISESNRGGTDTQYF.

This clonotype was observed a few times. The rearrangement links TRBV28 to TRBJ2-1, with 7 bases fitting TRBD1. Germline V gives CDR1 MDHEN, CDR2 SYDVKM. V gave up 6 bases and J gave up 10 bases; unmatched junction bases: 18. The CDR3 extends over 16 amino acids. CDR3 residues: CASSLTGLLNPYEQFF. CDR3 coding DNA: TGTGCCAGCAGCCTGACAGGGCTCCTTAACCCGTACGAGCAGTTCTTC.

This clonotype was seen a few times. This chain connects TRBV2 to TRBJ1-2; TRBD1 is a possible D gene (6 bases). V shed 0 bases and J shed 6 bases, with 11 bases lying between them. This CDR3 comprises 14 residues. Germline V CDR1 and CDR2: SNHLY, FYNNEI. The CDR3 protein is CASSEATGYHGYTF. The CDR3 coding sequence is TGTGCCAGCAGTGAAGCAACAGGGTACCATGGCTACACCTTC.

The chain employs TRBV5-1 and TRBJ2-7; 10 bases fit TRBD2. The germline V gene has CDR1 SGHRS and CDR2 YFSETQ. CDR3 length equals 15 residues. V lost 0 bases, J lost 6 bases, and 6 bases stayed unmatched. The CDR3 spells CASSLERLAGSEQYF. In DNA form, the CDR3 reads TGCGCCAGCAGCTTGGAGAGACTAGCGGGTTCCGAGCAGTACTTC. Together with reference TRBV5-1 and TRBJ2-7, the CDR3 gives the full variable domain: KAGVTQTPRYLIKTRGQQVTLSCSPISGHRSVSWYQQTPGQGLQFLFEYFSETQRNKGNFPGRFSGRQFSNSRSEMNVSTLELGDSALYLCASSLERLAGSEQYFGPGTRLTVT.

A word on this clonotype: Relative to the germline gene, one junction end is altered; a read error may explain this. V usage is TRBV12-3 or TRBV12-4 and J usage is TRBJ1-4, with TRBD1 identical over 7 bases. The CDR3 runs 14 residues. The CDR3 loop reads CANSSTTGLEKLFF. The CDR3 region has the DNA TGTGCCAACAGTTCCACGACAGGGTTGGAAAAACTGTTTTTT.

The chain couples TRBV9 to TRBJ1-5, with no clear D. Germline V gene data show CDR1 as SGDLS and CDR2 as YYNGEE. V gave up 1 base and J gave up 0 bases, with 8 bases separating them. CDR3 size: 15 residues. Written as DNA, the CDR3 is TGTGCCAGCAGCGTATCGGGGTTTAGCAATCAGCCCCAGCATTTT. Translated: CASSVSGFSNQPQHF.

The chain links TRBV5-1 to TRBJ2-7; tentative D call: TRBD2 (6 bases). This CDR3 contains 15 residues. With 0 bases removed from V and 2 bases from J, the gap between germline ends came to 12 bases. Germline V gene sequence: CDR1 SGHRS, CDR2 YFSETQ. CDR3 loop: CASSLVSGRTYEQYF. The CDR3 nucleotides are TGCGCCAGCAGCTTGGTGTCAGGGAGGACCTACGAGCAGTACTTC.

In regard to this clonotype: A much larger clone lies a single base off, so this may be a read error. V is TRBV6-2 or TRBV6-3 and J is TRBJ2-1, with 9 bases fitting TRBD1. The J call is uncertain, as TRBJ2-7 better fits the DNA end. Germline-derived CDR1 and CDR2 are MNHEY and SVGEGT. This CDR3 spans 15 amino acids. The CDR3 is CASSYTGGSYNEQYF. The CDR3, as DNA: TGTGCCAGCAGTTACACAGGGGGCTCCTACAATGAGCAGTACTTC.

The V call is TRBV7-2, the J call TRBJ2-7, with 9 positions matching TRBD2. Unmatched junction bases numbered 4, after V lost 2 bases and J lost 5 bases. Germline loops: CDR1 SGHTA, CDR2 FQGNSA. This CDR3 contains 14 residues. The CDR3 DNA reads TGTGCCAGCAGCTTACTAGCGGGGACTGACGAGCAGTACTTC. Translated, it gives CASSLLAGTDEQYF.

This clonotype occurred many times. The chain uses TRBV28 and TRBJ2-7, with D possibly being TRBD1 or TRBD2 (5 bases each). Germline CDR1 and CDR2: MDHEN and SYDVKM. V dropped 4 bases and J dropped 0 bases, with 10 bases sitting between them. The CDR3 sequence is 14 residues long. The CDR3 sequence: CASSYGTSSYEQYF. In nucleotides, the CDR3 is TGTGCCAGCAGTTACGGGACGAGCTCCTACGAGCAGTACTTC.

The chain carries TRBV7-6 and TRBJ2-1, with 12 positions matching TRBD2. Trimming at V came to 5 bases and at J to 2 bases, leaving 10 bases not matched to a gene. Germline values: CDR1 SGHVS, CDR2 FNYEAQ. The CDR3 is made up of 18 amino acids. The CDR3 region is CASSRGLAGSATYNEQFF. CDR3 DNA: TGTGCCAGCAGCAGAGGACTAGCGGGGTCAGCCACCTACAATGAGCAGTTCTTC.

This clonotype was seen only once. The junction does not match germline at one end; this may be a read error. The rearrangement links TRBV24-1 to TRBJ2-3; TRBD1 is a possible D gene (6 bases). Germline CDR1 reads KGHDR; CDR2 reads SFDVKD. There are 14 residues in the CDR3. The CDR3 loop reads CATRDLGATDTQYF. As DNA, the CDR3 is TGTGCCACCAGGGATTTGGGGGCCACAGATACGCAGTATTTT.